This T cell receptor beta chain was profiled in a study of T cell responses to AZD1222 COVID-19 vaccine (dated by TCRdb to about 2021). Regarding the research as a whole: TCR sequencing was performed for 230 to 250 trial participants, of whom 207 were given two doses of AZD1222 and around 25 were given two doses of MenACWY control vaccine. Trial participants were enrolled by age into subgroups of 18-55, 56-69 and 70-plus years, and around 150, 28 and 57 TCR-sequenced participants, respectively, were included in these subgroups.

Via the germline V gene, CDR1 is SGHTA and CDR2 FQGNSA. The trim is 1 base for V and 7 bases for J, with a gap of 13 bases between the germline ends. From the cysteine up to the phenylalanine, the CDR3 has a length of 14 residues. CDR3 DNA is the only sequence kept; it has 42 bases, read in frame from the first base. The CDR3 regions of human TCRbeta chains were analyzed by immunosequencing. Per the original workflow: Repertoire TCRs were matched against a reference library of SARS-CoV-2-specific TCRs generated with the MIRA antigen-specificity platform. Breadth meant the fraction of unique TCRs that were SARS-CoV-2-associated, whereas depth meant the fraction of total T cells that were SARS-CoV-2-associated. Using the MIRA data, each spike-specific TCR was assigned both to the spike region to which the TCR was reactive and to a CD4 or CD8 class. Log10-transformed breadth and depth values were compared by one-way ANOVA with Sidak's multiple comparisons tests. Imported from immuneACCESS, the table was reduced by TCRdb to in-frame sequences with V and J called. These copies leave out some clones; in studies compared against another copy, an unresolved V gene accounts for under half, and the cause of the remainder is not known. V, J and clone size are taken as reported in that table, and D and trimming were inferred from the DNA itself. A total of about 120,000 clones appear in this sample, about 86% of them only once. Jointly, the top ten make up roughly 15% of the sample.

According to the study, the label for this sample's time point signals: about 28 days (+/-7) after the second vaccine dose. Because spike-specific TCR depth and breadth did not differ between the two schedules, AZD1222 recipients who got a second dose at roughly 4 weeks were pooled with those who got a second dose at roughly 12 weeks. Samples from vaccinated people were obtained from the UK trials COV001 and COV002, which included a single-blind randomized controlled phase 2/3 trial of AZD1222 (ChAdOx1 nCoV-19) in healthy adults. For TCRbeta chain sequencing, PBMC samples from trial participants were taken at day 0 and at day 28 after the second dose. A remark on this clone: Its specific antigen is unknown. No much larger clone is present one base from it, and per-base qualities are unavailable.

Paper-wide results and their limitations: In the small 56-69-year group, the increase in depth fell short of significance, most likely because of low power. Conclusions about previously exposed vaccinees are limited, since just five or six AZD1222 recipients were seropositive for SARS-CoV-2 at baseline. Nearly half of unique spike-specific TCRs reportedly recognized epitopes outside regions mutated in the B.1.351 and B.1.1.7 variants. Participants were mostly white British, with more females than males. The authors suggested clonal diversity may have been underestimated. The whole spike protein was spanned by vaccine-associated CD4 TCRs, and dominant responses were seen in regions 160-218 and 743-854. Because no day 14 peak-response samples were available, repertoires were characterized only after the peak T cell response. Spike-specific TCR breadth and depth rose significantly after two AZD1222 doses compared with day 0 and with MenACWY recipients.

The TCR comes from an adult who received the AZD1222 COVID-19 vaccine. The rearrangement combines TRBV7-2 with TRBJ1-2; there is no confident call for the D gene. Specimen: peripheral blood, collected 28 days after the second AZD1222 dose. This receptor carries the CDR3 CASSLEGRSGGYTF. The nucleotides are TGTGCCAGCAGCTTAGAAGGGCGGTCGGGTGGCTACACCTTC.